This passage covers 3 T cell receptor beta chains from one sample sequenced in a study of pediatric ulcerative colitis. The repertoire was sequenced with immunoSEQ multiplex PCR; TCRdb's copy has only in-frame clones and lacks some. The data show approximately 30,000 clones, 82% seen once. Input material: blood. The origin of the receptors is a boy younger than 18 with severe ulcerative colitis.

The V call is TRBV19, the J call TRBJ1-2, with D possibly TRBD1 on 6 matching bases. The CDR3 has 14 amino acids. V was shortened by 7 bases and J by 7 bases, with 19 bases between the two germline ends. Germline CDR1 and CDR2: LNHDA and SQIVND (reference sequence). The CDR3 coding sequence is TGTGCCAGTAAATCTCTGGGGGGCCGGGTTGGCTACACCTTC. Protein: CASKSLGGRVGYTF.

The chain employs TRBV19 and TRBJ2-1; tentative D call: TRBD1 (6 bases). V was pared by 1 base and J by 9 bases, with 16 bases between. This CDR3 region has 15 residues. Germline loops: CDR1 LNHDA, CDR2 SQIVND (reference sequence). CDR3 loop: CASSIGGRGKSEQFF. CDR3 coding DNA: TGTGCCAGTAGTATAGGGGGCAGGGGAAAGTCTGAGCAGTTCTTC.

V and J are TRBV6-5 and TRBJ2-5; D is tentatively TRBD1 or TRBD2 (5 bases each). TRBJ2-7 matches the DNA end more closely, so the J call is doubtful. The germline V gene encodes CDR1 MNHEY and CDR2 SVGAGI. The CDR3 spans 11 residues. CDR3 DNA sequence: TGTGCCAGTGGAACGGGGACCGAGCAGTACTTC. Its translation is CASGTGTEQYF.